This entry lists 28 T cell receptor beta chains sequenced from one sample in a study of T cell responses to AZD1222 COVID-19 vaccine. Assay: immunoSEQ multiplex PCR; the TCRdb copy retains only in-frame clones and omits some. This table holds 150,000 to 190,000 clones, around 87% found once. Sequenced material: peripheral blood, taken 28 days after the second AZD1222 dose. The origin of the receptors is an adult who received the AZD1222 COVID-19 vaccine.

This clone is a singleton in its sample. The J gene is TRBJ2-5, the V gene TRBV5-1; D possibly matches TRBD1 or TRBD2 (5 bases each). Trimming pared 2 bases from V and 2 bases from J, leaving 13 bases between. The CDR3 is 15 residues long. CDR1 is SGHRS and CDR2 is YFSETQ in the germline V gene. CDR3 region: CASSFLGEKQETQYF. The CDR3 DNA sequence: TGCGCCAGCAGCTTCTTAGGGGAGAAGCAAGAGACCCAGTACTTC.

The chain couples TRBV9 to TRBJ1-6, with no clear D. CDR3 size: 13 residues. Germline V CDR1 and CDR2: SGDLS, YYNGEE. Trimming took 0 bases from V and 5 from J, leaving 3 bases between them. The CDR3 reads CASSVADNSPLHF. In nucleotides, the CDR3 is TGTGCCAGCAGCGTAGCGGATAATTCACCCCTCCACTTT.

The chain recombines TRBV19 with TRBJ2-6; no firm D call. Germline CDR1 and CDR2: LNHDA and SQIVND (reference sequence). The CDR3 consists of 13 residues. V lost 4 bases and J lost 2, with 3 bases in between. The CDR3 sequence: CASSKTGANVLTF. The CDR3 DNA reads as TGTGCCAGTAGTAAGACTGGGGCCAACGTCCTGACTTTC. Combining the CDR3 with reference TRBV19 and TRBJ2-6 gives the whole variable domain DGGITQSPKYLFRKEGQNVTLSCEQNLNHDAMYWYRQDPGQGLRLIYYSQIVNDFQKGDIAEGYSVSREKKESFPLTVTSAQKNPTAFYLCASSKTGANVLTFGAGSRLTVL.

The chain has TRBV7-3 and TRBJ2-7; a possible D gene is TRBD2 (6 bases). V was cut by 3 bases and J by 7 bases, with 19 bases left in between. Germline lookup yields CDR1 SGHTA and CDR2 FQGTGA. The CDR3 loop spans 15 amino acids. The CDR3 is CASSLGGGKSTEQYF. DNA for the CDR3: TGTGCCAGCAGCTTGGGAGGTGGGAAATCTACGGAGCAGTACTTC.

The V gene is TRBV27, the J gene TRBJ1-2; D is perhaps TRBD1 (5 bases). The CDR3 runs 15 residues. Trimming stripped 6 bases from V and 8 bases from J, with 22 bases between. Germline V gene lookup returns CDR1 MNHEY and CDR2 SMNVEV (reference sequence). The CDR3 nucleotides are TGTGCCAGCAGGGTGGTTGGGGCGACCTGGAGAGGCTACACCTTC. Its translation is CASRVVGATWRGYTF.

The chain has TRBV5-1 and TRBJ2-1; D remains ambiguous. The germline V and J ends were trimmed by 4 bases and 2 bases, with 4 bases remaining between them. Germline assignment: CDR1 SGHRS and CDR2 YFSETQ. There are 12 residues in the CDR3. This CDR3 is CASSGAYNEQFF. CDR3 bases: TGCGCCAGCAGCGGCGCCTACAATGAGCAGTTCTTC.

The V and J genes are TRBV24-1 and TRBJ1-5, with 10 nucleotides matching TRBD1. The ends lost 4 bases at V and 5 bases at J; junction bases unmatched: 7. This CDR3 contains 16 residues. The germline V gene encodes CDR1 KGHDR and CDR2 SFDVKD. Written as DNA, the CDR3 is TGTGCCACCAGTGACTCGGGACAGGGGAAGTATCAGCCCCAGCATTTT. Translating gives CATSDSGQGKYQPQHF.

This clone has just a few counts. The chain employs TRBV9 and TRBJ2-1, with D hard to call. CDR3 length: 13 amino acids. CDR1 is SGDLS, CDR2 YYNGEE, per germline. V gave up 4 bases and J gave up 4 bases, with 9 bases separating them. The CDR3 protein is CASSYDFYNEQFF. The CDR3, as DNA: TGTGCCAGCAGCTACGACTTTTACAATGAGCAGTTCTTC.

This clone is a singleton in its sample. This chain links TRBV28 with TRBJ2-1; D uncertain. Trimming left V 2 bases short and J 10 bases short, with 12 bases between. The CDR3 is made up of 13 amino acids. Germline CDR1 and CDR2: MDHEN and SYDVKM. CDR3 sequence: CASSLILPGEQFF. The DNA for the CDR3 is TGTGCCAGCAGTTTAATTTTGCCTGGAGAGCAGTTCTTC.

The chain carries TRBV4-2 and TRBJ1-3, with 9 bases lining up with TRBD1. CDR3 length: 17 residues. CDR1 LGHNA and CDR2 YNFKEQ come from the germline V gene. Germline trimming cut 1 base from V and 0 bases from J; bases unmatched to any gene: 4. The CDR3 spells CASSQGQGVTSGNTIYF. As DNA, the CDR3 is TGTGCCAGCAGCCAAGGACAGGGGGTTACCTCTGGAAACACCATATATTTT.

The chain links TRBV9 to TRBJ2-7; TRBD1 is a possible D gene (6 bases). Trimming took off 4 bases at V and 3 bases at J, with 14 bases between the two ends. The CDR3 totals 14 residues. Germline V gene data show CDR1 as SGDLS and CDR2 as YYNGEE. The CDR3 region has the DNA TGTGCCAGCAGCCCTAGGACAGAAGACTACGAGCAGTACTTC. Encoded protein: CASSPRTEDYEQYF.

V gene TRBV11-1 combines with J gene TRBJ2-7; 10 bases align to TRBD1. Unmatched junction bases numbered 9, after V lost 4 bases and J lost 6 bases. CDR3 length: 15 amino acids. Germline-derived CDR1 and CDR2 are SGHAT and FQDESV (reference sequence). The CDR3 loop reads CASSSAGTGVGEQYF. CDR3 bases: TGTGCCAGCAGCTCTGCCGGGACAGGGGTTGGCGAGCAGTACTTC.

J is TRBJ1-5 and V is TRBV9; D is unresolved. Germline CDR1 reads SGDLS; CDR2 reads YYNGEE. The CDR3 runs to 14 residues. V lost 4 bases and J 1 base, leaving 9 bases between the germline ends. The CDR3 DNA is TGTGCCAGCAGCCTTTCTATGAGCAATCAGCCCCAGCATTTT. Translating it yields CASSLSMSNQPQHF.

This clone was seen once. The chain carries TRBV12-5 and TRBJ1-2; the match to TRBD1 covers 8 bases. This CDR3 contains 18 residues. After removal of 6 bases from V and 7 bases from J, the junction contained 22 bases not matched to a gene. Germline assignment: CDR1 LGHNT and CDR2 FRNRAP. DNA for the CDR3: TGTGCTAGTGGACTCACCAGGGATGTCGCTCAGGGGGCGCTTGGCTACACCTTC. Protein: CASGLTRDVAQGALGYTF.

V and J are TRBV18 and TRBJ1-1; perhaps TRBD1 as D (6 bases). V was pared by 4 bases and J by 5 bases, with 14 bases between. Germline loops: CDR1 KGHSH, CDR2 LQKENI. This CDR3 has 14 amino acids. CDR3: CASSLSGAVTEAFF. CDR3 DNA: TGTGCCAGCTCACTTTCAGGGGCTGTGACTGAAGCTTTCTTT.

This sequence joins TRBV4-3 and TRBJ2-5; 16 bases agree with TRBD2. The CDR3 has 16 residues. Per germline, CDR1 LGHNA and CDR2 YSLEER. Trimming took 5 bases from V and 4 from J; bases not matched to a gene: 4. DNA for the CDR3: TGCGCCAGCAGCTGGGGACTAGCGGGAGGGGGAGAGACCCAGTACTTC. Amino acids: CASSWGLAGGGETQYF.

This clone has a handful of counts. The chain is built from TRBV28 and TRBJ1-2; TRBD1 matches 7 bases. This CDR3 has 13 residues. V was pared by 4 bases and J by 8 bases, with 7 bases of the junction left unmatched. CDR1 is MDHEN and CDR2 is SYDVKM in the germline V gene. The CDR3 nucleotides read TGTGCCAGCAGTTCGACAGGGAGGAGCGGCTACACCTTC. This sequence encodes CASSSTGRSGYTF.

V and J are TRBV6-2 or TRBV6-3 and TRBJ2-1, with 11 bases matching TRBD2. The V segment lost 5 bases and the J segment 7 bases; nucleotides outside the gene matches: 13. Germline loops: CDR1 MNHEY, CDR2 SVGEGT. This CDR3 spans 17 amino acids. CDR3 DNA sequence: TGTGCCAGCAGTAACGGACGGCTAGCGGGAGGTTTGAATGAGCAGTTCTTC. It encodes CASSNGRLAGGLNEQFF.

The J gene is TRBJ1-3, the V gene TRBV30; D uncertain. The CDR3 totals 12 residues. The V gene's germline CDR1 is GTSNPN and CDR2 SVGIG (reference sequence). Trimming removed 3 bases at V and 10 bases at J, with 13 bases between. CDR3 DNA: TGTGCCTGGAGAGAGGCCCGAGGGACCATATATTTT. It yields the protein CAWREARGTIYF.

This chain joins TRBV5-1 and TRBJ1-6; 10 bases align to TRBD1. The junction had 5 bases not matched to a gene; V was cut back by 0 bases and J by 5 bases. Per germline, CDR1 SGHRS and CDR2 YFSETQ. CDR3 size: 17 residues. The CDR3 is CASSLVGTGANNSPLHF. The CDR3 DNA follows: TGCGCCAGCAGCTTGGTAGGGACAGGGGCTAATAATTCACCCCTCCACTTT. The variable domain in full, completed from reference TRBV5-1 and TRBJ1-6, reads KAGVTQTPRYLIKTRGQQVTLSCSPISGHRSVSWYQQTPGQGLQFLFEYFSETQRNKGNFPGRFSGRQFSNSRSEMNVSTLELGDSALYLCASSLVGTGANNSPLHFGNGTRLTVT.

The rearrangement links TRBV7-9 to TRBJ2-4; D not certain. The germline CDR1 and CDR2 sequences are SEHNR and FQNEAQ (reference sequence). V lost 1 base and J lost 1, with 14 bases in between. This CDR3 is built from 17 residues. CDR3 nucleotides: TGTGCCAGCAGCTTAGAAGCTCCGATGGGGGCCAAAAACATTCAGTACTTC. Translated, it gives CASSLEAPMGAKNIQYF.

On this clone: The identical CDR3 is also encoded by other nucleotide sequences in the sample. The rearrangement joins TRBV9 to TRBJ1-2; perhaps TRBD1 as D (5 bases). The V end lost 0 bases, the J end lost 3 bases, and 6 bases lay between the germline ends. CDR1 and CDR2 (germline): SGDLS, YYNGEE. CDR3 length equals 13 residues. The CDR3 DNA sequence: TGTGCCAGCAGCGTAGGGGGGGACTATGGCTACACCTTC. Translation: CASSVGGDYGYTF.

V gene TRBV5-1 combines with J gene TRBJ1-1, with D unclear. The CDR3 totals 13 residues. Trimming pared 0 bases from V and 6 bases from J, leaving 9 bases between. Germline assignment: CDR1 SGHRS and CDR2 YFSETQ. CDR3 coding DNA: TGCGCCAGCAGCTTGGATAGGGCTTCTGAAGCTTTCTTT. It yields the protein CASSLDRASEAFF.

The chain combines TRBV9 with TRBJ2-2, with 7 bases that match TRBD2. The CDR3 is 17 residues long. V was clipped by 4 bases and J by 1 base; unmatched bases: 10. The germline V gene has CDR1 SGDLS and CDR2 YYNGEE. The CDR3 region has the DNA TGTGCCAGCAGCCCCCGACTAGCCCAAATGAACACCGGGGAGCTGTTTTTT. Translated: CASSPRLAQMNTGELFF.

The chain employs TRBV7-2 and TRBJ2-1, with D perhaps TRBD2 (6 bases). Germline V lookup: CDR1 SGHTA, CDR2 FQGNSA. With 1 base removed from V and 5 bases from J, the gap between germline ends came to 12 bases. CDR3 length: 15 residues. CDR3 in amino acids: CASSLDGGKNNEQFF. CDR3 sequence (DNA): TGTGCCAGCAGCTTAGACGGCGGGAAAAACAATGAGCAGTTCTTC.

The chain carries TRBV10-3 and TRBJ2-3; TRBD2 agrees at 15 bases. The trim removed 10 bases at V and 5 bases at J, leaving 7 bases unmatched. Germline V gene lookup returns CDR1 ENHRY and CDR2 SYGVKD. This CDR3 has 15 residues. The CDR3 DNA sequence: TGTGCCACTAGGACTAGCGGGAGGGCCGGAGATACGCAGTATTTT. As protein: CATRTSGRAGDTQYF.

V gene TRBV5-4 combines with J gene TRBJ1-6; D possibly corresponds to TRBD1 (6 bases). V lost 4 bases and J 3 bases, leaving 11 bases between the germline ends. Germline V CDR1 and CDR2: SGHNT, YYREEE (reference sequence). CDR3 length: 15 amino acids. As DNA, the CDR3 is TGTGCCAGCAGCGGGGGACAAAACTATAATTCACCCCTCCACTTT. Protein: CASSGGQNYNSPLHF.

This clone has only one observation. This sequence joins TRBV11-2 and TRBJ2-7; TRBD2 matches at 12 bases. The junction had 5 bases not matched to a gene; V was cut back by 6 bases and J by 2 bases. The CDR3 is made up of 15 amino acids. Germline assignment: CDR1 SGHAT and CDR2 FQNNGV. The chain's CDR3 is CASRSLAGGPYEQYF. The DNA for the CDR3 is TGTGCCAGCAGATCCCTAGCGGGAGGGCCCTACGAGCAGTACTTC.